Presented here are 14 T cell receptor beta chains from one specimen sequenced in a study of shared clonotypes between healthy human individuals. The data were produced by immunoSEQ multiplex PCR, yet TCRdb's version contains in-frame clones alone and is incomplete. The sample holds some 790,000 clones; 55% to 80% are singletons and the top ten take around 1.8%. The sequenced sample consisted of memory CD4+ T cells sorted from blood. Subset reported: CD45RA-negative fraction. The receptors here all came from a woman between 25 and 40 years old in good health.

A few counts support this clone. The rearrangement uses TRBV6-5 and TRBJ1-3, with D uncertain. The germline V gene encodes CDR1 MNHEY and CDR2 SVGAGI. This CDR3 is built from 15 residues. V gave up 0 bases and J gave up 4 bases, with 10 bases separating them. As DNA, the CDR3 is TGTGCCAGCAGTTACTCAGGGAAAAGGGGAAACACCATATATTTT. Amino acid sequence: CASSYSGKRGNTIYF.

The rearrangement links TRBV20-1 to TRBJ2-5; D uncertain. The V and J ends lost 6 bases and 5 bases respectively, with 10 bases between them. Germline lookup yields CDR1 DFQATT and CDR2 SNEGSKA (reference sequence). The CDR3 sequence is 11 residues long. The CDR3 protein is CSAYPRETQYF. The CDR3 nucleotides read TGCAGTGCCTACCCCAGGGAGACCCAGTACTTC.

CDR3 amino acids: CASSDTPHSTGVAYEQYF. CDR3 nucleotide sequence: TGTGCCAGCAGTGATACCCCCCATTCGACAGGAGTAGCCTACGAGCAGTACTTC. The chain employs TRBV25-1 and TRBJ2-7, with D perhaps matching TRBD1 (6 bases). The CDR3 spans 18 residues. The V end lost 3 bases, the J end lost 2 bases, and 23 bases lay between the germline ends. CDR1 is MGHDK, CDR2 SYGVNS, per germline.

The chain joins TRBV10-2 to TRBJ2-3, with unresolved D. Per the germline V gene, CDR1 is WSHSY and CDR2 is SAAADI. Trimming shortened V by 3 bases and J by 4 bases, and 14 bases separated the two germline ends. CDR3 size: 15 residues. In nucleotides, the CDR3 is TGCGCCAGCAGTGACTACCGTGTGTGGGCAGATACGCAGTATTTT. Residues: CASSDYRVWADTQYF.

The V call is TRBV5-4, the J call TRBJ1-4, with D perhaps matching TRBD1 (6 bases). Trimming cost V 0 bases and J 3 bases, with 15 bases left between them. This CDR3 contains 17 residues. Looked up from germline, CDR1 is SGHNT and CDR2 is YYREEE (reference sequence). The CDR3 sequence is CASSLDQGPGANEKLFF. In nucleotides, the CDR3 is TGTGCCAGCAGCTTGGATCAGGGGCCAGGGGCTAATGAAAAACTGTTTTTT.

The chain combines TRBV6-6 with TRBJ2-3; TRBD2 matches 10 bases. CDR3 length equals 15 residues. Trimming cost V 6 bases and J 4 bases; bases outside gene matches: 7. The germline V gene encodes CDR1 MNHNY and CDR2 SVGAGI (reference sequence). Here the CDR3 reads CASRGSGRAADTQYF. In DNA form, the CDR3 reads TGTGCCAGCAGGGGGAGCGGGAGGGCTGCAGATACGCAGTATTTT.

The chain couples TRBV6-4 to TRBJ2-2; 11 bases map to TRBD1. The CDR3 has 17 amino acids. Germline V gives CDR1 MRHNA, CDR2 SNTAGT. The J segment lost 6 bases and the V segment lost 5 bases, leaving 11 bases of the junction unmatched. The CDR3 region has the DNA TGTGCCAGCAGTCCTTTGCGCGGACAGGGGGCGGCCGGGGAGCTGTTTTTT. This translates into CASSPLRGQGAAGELFF.

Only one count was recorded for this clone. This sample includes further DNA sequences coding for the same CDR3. The CDR3 DNA is TGTGCCAGCAGTTACTCGGGCGGGCACTATGGCTACACCTTC. Amino acids: CASSYSGGHYGYTF. The J gene is TRBJ1-2, the V gene TRBV6-5; D ambiguous. Deletions cut 0 bases from V and 3 bases from J, with 8 bases between. Germline V gene sequence: CDR1 MNHEY, CDR2 SVGAGI. The CDR3 loop spans 14 amino acids.

CDR3 region: CASRSPSNQETQYF. CDR3 nucleotides: TGCGCCAGCAGGAGCCCATCCAATCAAGAGACCCAGTACTTC. The V and J genes are TRBV5-1 and TRBJ2-5; D is ambiguous. The CDR3 extends over 14 amino acids. Germline V gives CDR1 SGHRS, CDR2 YFSETQ. Trimming stripped 5 bases from V and 2 bases from J, with 13 bases between.

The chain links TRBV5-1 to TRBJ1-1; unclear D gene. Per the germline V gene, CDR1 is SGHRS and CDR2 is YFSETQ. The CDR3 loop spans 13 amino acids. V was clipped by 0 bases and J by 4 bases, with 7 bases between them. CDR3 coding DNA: TGCGCCAGCAGCTTGGAGGTAAGCACTGAAGCTTTCTTT. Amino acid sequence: CASSLEVSTEAFF.

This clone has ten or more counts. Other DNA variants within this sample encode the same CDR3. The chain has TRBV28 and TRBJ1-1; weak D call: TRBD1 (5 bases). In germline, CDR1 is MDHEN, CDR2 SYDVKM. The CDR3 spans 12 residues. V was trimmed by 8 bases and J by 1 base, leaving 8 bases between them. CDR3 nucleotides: TGTGCCAGCGGTACAGGGAACACTGAAGCTTTCTTT. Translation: CASGTGNTEAFF.

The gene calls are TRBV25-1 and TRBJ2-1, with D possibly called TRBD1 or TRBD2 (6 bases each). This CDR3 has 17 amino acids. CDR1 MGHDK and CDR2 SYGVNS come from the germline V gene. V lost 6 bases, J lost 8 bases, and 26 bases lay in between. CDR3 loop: CASSFLAGVPAGDEQFF. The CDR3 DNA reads TGTGCCAGCAGCTTCCTTGCAGGGGTCCCAGCGGGCGATGAGCAGTTCTTC. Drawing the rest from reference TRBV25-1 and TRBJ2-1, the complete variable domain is EADIYQTPRYLVIGTGKKITLECSQTMGHDKMYWYQQDPGMELHLIHYSYGVNSTEKGDLSSESTVSRIRTEHFPLTLESARPSHTSQYLCASSFLAGVPAGDEQFFGPGTRLTVL.

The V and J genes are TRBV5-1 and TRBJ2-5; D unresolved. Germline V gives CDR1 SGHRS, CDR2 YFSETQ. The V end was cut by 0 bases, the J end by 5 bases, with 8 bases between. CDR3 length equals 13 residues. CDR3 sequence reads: CASSLGVSETQYF. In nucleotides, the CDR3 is TGCGCCAGCAGCTTGGGGGTATCGGAGACCCAGTACTTC.

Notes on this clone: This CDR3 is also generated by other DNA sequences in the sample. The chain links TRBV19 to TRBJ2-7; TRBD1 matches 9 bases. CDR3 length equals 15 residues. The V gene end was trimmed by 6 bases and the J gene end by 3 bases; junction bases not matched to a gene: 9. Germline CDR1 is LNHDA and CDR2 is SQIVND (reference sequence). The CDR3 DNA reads TGTGCCAGTAGCCCGGGACAGGGAAGGAGCTACGAGCAGTACTTC. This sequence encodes CASSPGQGRSYEQYF.